The rows below give T cell receptor beta chains drawn from one sample of a study of blood T cells in healthy people across ages. MiXCR, applied by TCRdb to the 5' RACE reads, yields one record per CDR3 protein. The sample contains hundreds of thousands of distinct CDR3 sequences, around 21% of which appear only once. The sample comprised blood. The receptors shown here come from a man aged 70 or older in good health. Both conserved end residues are part of each CDR3. A D gene is named only where the DNA matches it firmly. Clone sizes are given selectively: once, few, many, or a class where the clone is expanded.

V,length,size,D,J,CDR3,DNA
TRBV5-1,13,.,TRBD2,TRBJ2-7,CASSGAGENEQYF,TGCGCCAGCAGTGGCGCGGGAGAGAACGAGCAGTACTTC
TRBV5-5,13,many,.,TRBJ1-1,CASSPTRVTEAFF,TGTGCCAGCAGCCCCACGAGAGTCACTGAAGCTTTCTTT
TRBV20-1,15,few,.,TRBJ2-1,CSASSGRETYNEQFF,TGCAGTGCTAGTTCGGGCAGGGAGACCTACAATGAGCAGTTCTTC
TRBV5-1,15,few,TRBD1,TRBJ2-1,CASRMGQFSYNEQFF,TGCGCCAGCAGAATGGGACAGTTCTCCTACAATGAGCAGTTCTTC
TRBV7-3,17,few,.,TRBJ2-2,CASSLGGTDANTGELFF,TGTGCCAGCAGCTTAGGAGGGACAGACGCGAACACCGGGGAGCTGTTTTTT
TRBV20-1,14,few,.,TRBJ2-7,CSASQGTISYEQYF,TGCAGTGCTAGTCAGGGGACTATATCCTACGAGCAGTACTTC
TRBV20-1,14,.,TRBD1,TRBJ1-4,CSARAGTGNEKLFF,TGCAGTGCTAGAGCCGGGACAGGGAATGAAAAACTGTTTTTT
TRBV7-9,16,many,TRBD1,TRBJ2-1,CASSLRTGGVGNEQFF,TGTGCCAGCAGCTTAAGAACAGGGGGCGTGGGTAATGAGCAGTTCTTC
TRBV28,13,.,.,TRBJ1-6,CASRAQGDSPLHF,TGTGCCAGCAGAGCGCAGGGTGATTCACCCCTCCACTTT
TRBV12-3/TRBV12-4,14,few,.,TRBJ2-7,CASSFGRGEYEQYF,TGTGCCAGCAGTTTCGGCAGGGGAGAGTACGAGCAGTACTTC
TRBV3-1,16,.,TRBD2,TRBJ2-1,CASSSRTSGIDNEQFF,TGTGCCAGCAGCTCGAGGACTAGCGGGATAGACAATGAGCAGTTCTTC
TRBV5-1,16,many,.,TRBJ2-6,CASSLDGQTGANVLTF,TGCGCCAGCAGCTTGGACGGGCAAACTGGGGCCAACGTCCTGACTTTC
TRBV5-1,14,few,.,TRBJ2-7,CASSLDRNSYEQYF,TGCGCCAGCAGCTTGGACAGAAACTCCTACGAGCAGTACTTC
TRBV5-1,15,.,.,TRBJ2-2,CASSIPTGDTGELFF,TGCGCCAGCAGCATACCGACAGGAGACACCGGGGAGCTGTTTTTT